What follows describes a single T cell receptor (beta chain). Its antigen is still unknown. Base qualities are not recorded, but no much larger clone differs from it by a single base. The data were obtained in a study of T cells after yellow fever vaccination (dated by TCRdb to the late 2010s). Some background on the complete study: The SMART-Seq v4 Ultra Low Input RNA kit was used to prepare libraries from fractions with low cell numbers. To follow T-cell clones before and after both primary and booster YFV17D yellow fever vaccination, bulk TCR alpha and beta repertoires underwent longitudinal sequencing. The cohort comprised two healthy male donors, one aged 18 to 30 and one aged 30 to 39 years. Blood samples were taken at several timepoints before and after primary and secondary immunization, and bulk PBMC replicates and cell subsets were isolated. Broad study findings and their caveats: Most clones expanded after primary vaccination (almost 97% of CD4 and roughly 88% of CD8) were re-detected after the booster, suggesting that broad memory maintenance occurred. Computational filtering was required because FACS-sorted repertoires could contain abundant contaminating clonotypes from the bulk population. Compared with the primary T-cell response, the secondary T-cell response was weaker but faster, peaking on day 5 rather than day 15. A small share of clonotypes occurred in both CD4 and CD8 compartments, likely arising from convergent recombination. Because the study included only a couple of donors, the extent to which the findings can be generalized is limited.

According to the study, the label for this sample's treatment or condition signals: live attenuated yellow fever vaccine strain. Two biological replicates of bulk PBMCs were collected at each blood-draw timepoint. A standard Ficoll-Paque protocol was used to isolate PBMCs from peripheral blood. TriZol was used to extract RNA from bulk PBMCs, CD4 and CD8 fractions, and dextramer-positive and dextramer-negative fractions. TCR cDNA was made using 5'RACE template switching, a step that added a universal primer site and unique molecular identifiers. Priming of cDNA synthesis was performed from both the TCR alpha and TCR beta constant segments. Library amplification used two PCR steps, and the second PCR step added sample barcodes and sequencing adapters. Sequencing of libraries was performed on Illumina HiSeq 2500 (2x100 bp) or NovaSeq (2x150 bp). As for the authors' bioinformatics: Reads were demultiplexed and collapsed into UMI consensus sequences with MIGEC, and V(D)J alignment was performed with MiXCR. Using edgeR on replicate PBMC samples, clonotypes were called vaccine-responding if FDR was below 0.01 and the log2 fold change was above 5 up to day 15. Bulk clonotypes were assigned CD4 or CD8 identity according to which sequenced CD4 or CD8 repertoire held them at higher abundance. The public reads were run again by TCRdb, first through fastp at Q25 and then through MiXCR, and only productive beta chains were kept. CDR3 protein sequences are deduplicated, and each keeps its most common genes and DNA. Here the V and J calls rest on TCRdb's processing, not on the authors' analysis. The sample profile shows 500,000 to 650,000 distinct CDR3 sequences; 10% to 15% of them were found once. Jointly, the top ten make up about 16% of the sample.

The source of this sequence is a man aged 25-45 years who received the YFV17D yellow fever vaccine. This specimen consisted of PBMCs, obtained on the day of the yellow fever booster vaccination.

In nucleotides, the sequence is TGTGCCAGCAGTTACCCCACGAGGGCAGATACGCAGTATTTT. This encodes CASSYPTRADTQYF. The V gene is TRBV6-5 and the J gene is TRBJ2-3; the D gene is perhaps TRBD2, on 5 matching bases. For CDR1 and CDR2, the germline V gene lists MNHEY and SVGAGI. From cysteine to phenylalanine, the CDR3 is 14 amino acids long. The CDR3 DNA has 42 bases and is translated from base 1. Deletion took 2 bases off V and 4 bases off J, with a span of 10 bases between the germline ends.